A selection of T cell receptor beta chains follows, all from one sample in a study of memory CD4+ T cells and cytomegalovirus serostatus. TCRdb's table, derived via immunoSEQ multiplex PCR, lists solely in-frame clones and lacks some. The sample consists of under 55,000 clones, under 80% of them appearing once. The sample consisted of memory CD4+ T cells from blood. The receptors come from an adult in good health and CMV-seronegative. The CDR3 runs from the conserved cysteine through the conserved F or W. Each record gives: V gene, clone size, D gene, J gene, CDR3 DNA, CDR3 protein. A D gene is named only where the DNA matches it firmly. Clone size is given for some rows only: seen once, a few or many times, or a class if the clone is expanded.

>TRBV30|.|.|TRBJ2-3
TGTGCCTGGACCTCGGGATTGACAGGGTATTTT
CAWTSGLTGYF
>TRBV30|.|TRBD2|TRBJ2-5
TGTGCCTGGAGTGTATCTAGCGGGAGCAGGACCCAGTACTTC
CAWSVSSGSRTQYF
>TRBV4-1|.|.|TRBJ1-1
TGCGCCAGCAGCCAAGATCGGGGAGGTCGGACTGAAGCTTTCTTT
CASSQDRGGRTEAFF
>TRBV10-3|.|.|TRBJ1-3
TGTGCCATCAGTGAAGGAACAGGGCGCTCTGGAAACACCATATATTTT
CAISEGTGRSGNTIYF
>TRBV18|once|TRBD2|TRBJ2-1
TGTGCCAGCTCACCACTGCTAGCGGGAGTTAACCTTGGTGAGCAGTTCTTC
CASSPLLAGVNLGEQFF
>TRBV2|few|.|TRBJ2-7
TGTGCCAGCAGTGGGGTAGGTAGCTACGAGCAGTACTTC
CASSGVGSYEQYF
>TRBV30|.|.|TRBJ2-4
TGTGCCTGGAGGTTCCCCGGGACTGTAGCCAAAAACATTCAGTACTTC
CAWRFPGTVAKNIQYF
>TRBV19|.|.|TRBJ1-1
TGTGCCAGTAGTCAGTCGGCTCTGGGGTGGAACACTGAAGCTTTCTTT
CASSQSALGWNTEAFF
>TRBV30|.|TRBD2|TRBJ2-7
TGTGCCTGGACGCCAGCGGGAGTCTACGAGCAGTACTTC
CAWTPAGVYEQYF
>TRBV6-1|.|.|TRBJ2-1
TGTGCCAGCGCTTCTAGTTCTTACGGGGATGAGCAGTTCTTC
CASASSSYGDEQFF
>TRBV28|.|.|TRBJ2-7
TGTGCCAGCAGTTCCACTTACGAGCAGTACTTC
CASSSTYEQYF
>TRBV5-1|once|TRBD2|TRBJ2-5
TGCGCCAGCAGCTCGGCGACTAGCGGGGTACAAGAGACCCAGTACTTC
CASSSATSGVQETQYF
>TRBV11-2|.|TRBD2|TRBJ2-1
TGTGCCAGCAGCCCCTGGGTAGCGGGGGACAATGAGCAGTTCTTC
CASSPWVAGDNEQFF
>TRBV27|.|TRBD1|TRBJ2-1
TGTGCCAGCACCCCTTCCGGCAGGGGGTCCCCCCGCTCCTACAATGAGCAGTTCTTC
CASTPSGRGSPRSYNEQFF
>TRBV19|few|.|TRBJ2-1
TGTGCCAGTAGTATAGCGGAGGGCCTCAATGAGCAGTTCTTC
CASSIAEGLNEQFF
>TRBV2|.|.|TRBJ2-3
TGTGCCAGCGAGACAAGGACGACAGATACGCAGTATTTT
CASETRTTDTQYF
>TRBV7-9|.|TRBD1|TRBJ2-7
TGTGCCAGCAGCTTTACCGGGACAGGGGGCTACGAGCAGTACTTC
CASSFTGTGGYEQYF
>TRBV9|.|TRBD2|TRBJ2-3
TGTGCCAGCAGCGTAACTAGCGGGAAGGTAGATACGCAGTATTTT
CASSVTSGKVDTQYF
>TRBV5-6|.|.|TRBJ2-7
TGTGCCAGCAGCTCGCTCACAGGCTACGAGCAGTACTTC
CASSSLTGYEQYF
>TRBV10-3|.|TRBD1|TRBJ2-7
TGTGCCATCGACCCCGGGGGACAGGGAAACGAGCAGTACTTC
CAIDPGGQGNEQYF
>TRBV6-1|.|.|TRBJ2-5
TGTGCCAGCAGTCCTCCGGGAAGAGGGTCAGAGACCCAGTACTTC
CASSPPGRGSETQYF
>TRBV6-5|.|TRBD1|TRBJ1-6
TGTGCCAGCAGGGAGACAGGGGATTATTCACCCCTCCACTTT
CASRETGDYSPLHF
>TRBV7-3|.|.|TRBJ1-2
TGTGCCAGCAGCTTACAGGGTGGCTATGGCTACACCTTC
CASSLQGGYGYTF
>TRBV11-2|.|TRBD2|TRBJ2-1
TGTGCCAGCAGCTTATACGGTTTGGGTGCAGCGGGAGTTTACAATGAGCAGTTCTTC
CASSLYGLGAAGVYNEQFF
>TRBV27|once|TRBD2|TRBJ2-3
TGTGCCAGCAGTTTGACTAGCGGGAGTGGAGATACGCAGTATTTT
CASSLTSGSGDTQYF
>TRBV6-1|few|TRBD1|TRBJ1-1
TGTGCCAGCAGGACAGGGGGCGGGTTTCACACTGAAGCTTTCTTT
CASRTGGGFHTEAFF
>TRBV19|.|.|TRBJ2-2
TGTGCCAGTAGTCCCGAGTCTGGGTCGACCGGGGAGCTGTTTTTT
CASSPESGSTGELFF
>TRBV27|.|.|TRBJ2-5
TGTGCCAGCAGCCTAACTAACCGACAAGAGACCCAGTACTTC
CASSLTNRQETQYF
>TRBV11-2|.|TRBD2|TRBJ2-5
TGTGCCAGCAGCTTATGGCGGGAGGGCCTAAGGGAGACCCAGTACTTC
CASSLWREGLRETQYF
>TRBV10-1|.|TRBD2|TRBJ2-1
TGCGCCAGCAGTGAGTCCAGGGCGGGAGCCGTCAATGAGCAGTTCTTC
CASSESRAGAVNEQFF
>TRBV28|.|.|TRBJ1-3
TGTGCCAGCAGTTTCCTTTCTCTAGGAAACACCATATATTTT
CASSFLSLGNTIYF
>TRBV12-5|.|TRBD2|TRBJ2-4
TGTGCTAGTGGTTTGGTACTAGCGGGCTACGAAAACATTCAGTACTTC
CASGLVLAGYENIQYF
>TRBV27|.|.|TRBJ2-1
TGTGCCAGCAGTTTTAAGGGGAATAGGGACAATGAGCAGTTCTTC
CASSFKGNRDNEQFF
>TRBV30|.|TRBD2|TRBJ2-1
TGTGCCTGGCTTCCGGGACTAGCGGGAGCAAAAGGGTCCTACAATGAGCAGTTCTTC
CAWLPGLAGAKGSYNEQFF
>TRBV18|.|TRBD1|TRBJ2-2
TGTGCCAGCTCACCACCGTCGGACAGGGGAATCACCGGGGAGCTGTTTTTT
CASSPPSDRGITGELFF
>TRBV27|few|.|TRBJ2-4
TGTGCCAGCAGTCCACACAAGGCAGCGGGTAACATTCAGTACTTC
CASSPHKAAGNIQYF
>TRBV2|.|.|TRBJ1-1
TGTGCCTCGTTAGGACAATCGAACACTGAAGCTTTCTTT
CASLGQSNTEAFF
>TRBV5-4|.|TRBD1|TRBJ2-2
TGTGCCAGCACCAACCCCGGGACAGATGTCACCGGGGAGCTGTTTTTT
CASTNPGTDVTGELFF
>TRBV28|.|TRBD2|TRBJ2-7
TGTGCCAGCAGTTTATTTGGAGCGGGAGAGTTCTACGAGCAGTACTTC
CASSLFGAGEFYEQYF
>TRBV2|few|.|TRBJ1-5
TGTGCCAGCAGTCGACAGGTTAATCAGCCCCAGCATTTT
CASSRQVNQPQHF
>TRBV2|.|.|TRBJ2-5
TGTGCCAGCAGTGTGGACACTCAAGAGACCCAGTACTTC
CASSVDTQETQYF
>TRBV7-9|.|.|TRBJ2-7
TGTGCCAGCAGCTTATACGGCGGGGTATACGAGCAGTACTTC
CASSLYGGVYEQYF
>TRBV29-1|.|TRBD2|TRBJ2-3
TGCAGCGTTGGGCCTAGCGGGAGGGCGCAGTATTTT
CSVGPSGRAQYF
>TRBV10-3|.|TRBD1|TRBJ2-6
TGTGCCATCAGTGATCGAGACAGGGGTTCTGGGGCCAACGTCCTGACTTTC
CAISDRDRGSGANVLTF
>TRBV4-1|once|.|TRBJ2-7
TGCGCCAGCAGCCAAGCCGCAGGGGATTACGAGCAGTACTTC
CASSQAAGDYEQYF
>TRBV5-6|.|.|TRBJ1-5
TGTGCCAGCAGCTTGGAACAGGAGTTTCAGCCCCAGCATTTT
CASSLEQEFQPQHF
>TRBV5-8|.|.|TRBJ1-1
TGTGCCAGCAGCTTGCACAATTCCCCTGAAGCTTTCTTT
CASSLHNSPEAFF
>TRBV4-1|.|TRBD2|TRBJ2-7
TGCGCCAGCAGCCTAACTAGCGGGAGCTCCTACGAGCAGTACTTC
CASSLTSGSSYEQYF
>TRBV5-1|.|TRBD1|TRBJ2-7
TGCGCCAGCAGCTTGGCAGGGGGAAACGAGCAGTACTTC
CASSLAGGNEQYF
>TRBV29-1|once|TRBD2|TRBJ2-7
TGCAGCGTTGTGGTGATAGCGGGAGTCGGCGAGCAGTACTTC
CSVVVIAGVGEQYF
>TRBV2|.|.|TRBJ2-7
TGTGCCAGCAGTGAATCAGGGACCCTCTCCTACGAGCAGTACTTC
CASSESGTLSYEQYF
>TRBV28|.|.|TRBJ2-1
TGTGCCAGCAGTTTATCTCTAACCGGGCCCAGGCCGAATGAGCAGTTCTTC
CASSLSLTGPRPNEQFF
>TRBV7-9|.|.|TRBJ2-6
TGTGCCAGCAGCCCACCCCCCGCCCCGGGGTCTGGGGCCAACGTCCTGACTTTC
CASSPPPAPGSGANVLTF
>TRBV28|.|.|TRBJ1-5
TGTGCCAGCAGTTTATCAGGGGAAGGGCAGCCCCAGCATTTT
CASSLSGEGQPQHF
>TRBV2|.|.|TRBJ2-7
TGTGCCAGCAGTGAAGCGCTTGGCAGGGTATACGAGCAGTACTTC
CASSEALGRVYEQYF
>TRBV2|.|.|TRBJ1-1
TGTGCCAGCAGTGGGAGGGGGGGCGCGAACACTGAAGCTTTCTTT
CASSGRGGANTEAFF
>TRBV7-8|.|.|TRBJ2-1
TGTGCCAGCAGCTCCCGTAACAATGAGCAGTTCTTC
CASSSRNNEQFF
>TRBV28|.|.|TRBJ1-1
TGTGCCAGCAGTTTCCCGGGACGGATGAACACTGAAGCTTTCTTT
CASSFPGRMNTEAFF
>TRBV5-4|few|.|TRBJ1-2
TGTGCCAGCACCTCCGGGGGGGATCTCTATGGCTACACCTTC
CASTSGGDLYGYTF